These 21 T cell receptor beta chains were sequenced from one sample in a study of blood T cell repertoires in COVID-19. Using immunoSEQ multiplex PCR, the repertoire was profiled, and TCRdb retains in-frame clones only, with some absent. The sample holds roughly 200,000 clones, 86% seen once. What was sequenced was PBMCs or T cells enriched from blood (not recorded which). Receptor source: a woman between 40 and 55 years old in a cohort exposed to, infected with or recovered from COVID-19 (not recorded which).

The chain has TRBV3-1 (or the pseudogene TRBV3-2) and TRBJ2-1; 8 nucleotides match TRBD2. J lost 0 bases, V lost 6 bases, and 19 bases had no gene match. Per the germline V gene, CDR1 is LGHDT and CDR2 is YNNKEL (reference sequence). The CDR3 totals 20 residues. The CDR3 nucleotides are TGTGCCAGCAGACCCCGTCGGATCTGGCGGGGGGATAGCTCCTACAATGAGCAGTTCTTC. It translates to CASRPRRIWRGDSSYNEQFF.

This chain uses TRBV5-1 with TRBJ1-6, with 7 bases matching TRBD1. Germline V CDR1 and CDR2: SGHRS, YFSETQ. Trimming cost V 0 bases and J 5 bases; bases outside gene matches: 2. This CDR3 contains 15 residues. The CDR3 sequence is CASSLDGQDNSPLHF. The CDR3 DNA reads as TGCGCCAGCAGCTTGGACGGACAGGATAATTCACCCCTCCACTTT.

This clone has a single count. V is TRBV19 and J is TRBJ2-7, with 11 nucleotides matching TRBD2. From germline, CDR1 is LNHDA and CDR2 SQIVND (reference sequence). The ends lost 4 bases at V and 3 bases at J; junction bases unmatched: 2. CDR3 length equals 14 residues. The CDR3 DNA sequence: TGTGCCAGTAGTAGGCTAGCGGGGGGCTACGAGCAGTACTTC. It yields the protein CASSRLAGGYEQYF.

The gene calls are TRBV27 and TRBJ1-2, with a tentative D call TRBD1 (5 bases). The CDR3 has 16 residues. Germline CDR1 and CDR2: MNHEY and SMNVEV (reference sequence). V lost 0 bases, J lost 6 bases, and 17 bases lay in between. CDR3 residues: CASSLSQPGEQDGYTF. The CDR3 region has the DNA TGTGCCAGCAGTTTATCTCAACCGGGGGAGCAAGATGGCTACACCTTC.

This chain links TRBV29-1 with TRBJ1-2; D might be TRBD1 (6 bases). CDR1 SQVTM and CDR2 ANQGSEA come from the germline V gene. Trimming cost V 6 bases and J 7 bases, with 21 bases left between them. This CDR3 is 14 amino acids long. CDR3 DNA: TGCAGCGTGGCCTCTTGGGGGGGCGTGATTGGCTACACCTTC. Translated: CSVASWGGVIGYTF.

V and J are TRBV6-2 or TRBV6-3 and TRBJ1-1; tentative D call: TRBD1 (5 bases). The CDR3 has 16 residues. The germline CDR1 and CDR2 sequences are MNHEY and SVGEGT. V dropped 4 bases and J dropped 0 bases, with 15 bases sitting between them. CDR3 region: CASSSLQQVLNTEAFF. The CDR3 bases are TGTGCCAGCAGTTCACTTCAACAGGTCCTGAACACTGAAGCTTTCTTT.

The J gene is TRBJ1-1, the V gene TRBV7-9; D might be TRBD1 (5 bases). The germline gives CDR1 SEHNR, CDR2 FQNEAQ (reference sequence). With 3 bases removed from V and 4 bases from J, the gap between germline ends came to 18 bases. The CDR3 totals 16 residues. CDR3 region: CASSLVGRGVVTEAFF. DNA for the CDR3: TGTGCCAGCAGCTTGGTGGGGCGGGGAGTGGTCACTGAAGCTTTCTTT.

The chain is built from TRBV27 and TRBJ2-2; a possible D gene is TRBD2 (5 bases). Germline V gives CDR1 MNHEY, CDR2 SMNVEV (reference sequence). The CDR3 runs 16 residues. Trimming took 3 bases from V and 5 from J, leaving 16 bases between them. The CDR3 coding sequence is TGTGCCAGCAGTTTGGTGGGTGGGAGAGGGACCGGGGAGCTGTTTTTT. Its translation is CASSLVGGRGTGELFF.

This clone came up once. This rearrangement joins TRBV29-1 to TRBJ2-2, with TRBD2 identical over 13 bases. Germline V gene sequence: CDR1 SQVTM, CDR2 ANQGSEA. The CDR3 length is 18 residues. V was pared by 2 bases and J by 1 base, with 7 bases of the junction left unmatched. CDR3 nucleotides: TGCAGCGTTGAAACACGACTAGCGGGGGGACTGAACACCGGGGAGCTGTTTTTT. It encodes CSVETRLAGGLNTGELFF.

The rearrangement links TRBV19 to TRBJ2-1; possible D gene TRBD1, 6 bases. The CDR3 length is 13 residues. CDR1 LNHDA and CDR2 SQIVND come from the germline V gene (reference sequence). The ends were cut back, 2 bases at V and 6 bases at J, with 8 bases in the middle. The CDR3 DNA follows: TGTGCCAGTAGTATACAGGGGCGCAATGAGCAGTTCTTC. Protein sequence: CASSIQGRNEQFF.

This clone was seen more than once but under ten times. The V and J genes are TRBV2 and TRBJ2-7; TRBD1 might be the D (5 bases). Deletions cut 2 bases from V and 0 bases from J, with 8 bases between. Germline lookup yields CDR1 SNHLY and CDR2 FYNNEI. There are 14 residues in the CDR3. The CDR3 region has the DNA TGTGCCAGCAGTGAACAGGGCCGCTCCTACGAGCAGTACTTC. Translating it yields CASSEQGRSYEQYF.

The CDR3 reads CASSSQIPGETQYF. CDR3 DNA sequence: TGTGCCAGCAGCTCCCAGATACCAGGGGAGACCCAGTACTTC. The V gene is TRBV7-9, the J gene TRBJ2-5; TRBD1 might be the D (5 bases). CDR3 length equals 14 residues. Germline CDR1 SEHNR, CDR2 FQNEAQ (reference sequence). V lost 4 bases and J 5 bases, leaving 14 bases between the germline ends. The complete variable domain, with remaining parts taken from reference TRBV7-9 and TRBJ2-5, reads DTGVSQNPRHKITKRGQNVTFRCDPISEHNRLYWYRQTLGQGPEFLTYFQNEAQLEKSRLLSDRFSAERPKGSFSTLEIQRTEQGDSAMYLCASSSQIPGETQYFGPGTRLLVL.

V gene TRBV28 combines with J gene TRBJ1-1; weak D call: TRBD1 (5 bases). Germline V lookup: CDR1 MDHEN, CDR2 SYDVKM. V dropped 6 bases and J dropped 3 bases, with 29 bases sitting between them. The CDR3 contains 19 residues. As DNA, the CDR3 is TGTGCCAGCAGCTTACCAATCAGGGCTCCCGCTCCCTTTGACACTGAAGCTTTCTTT. This codes for CASSLPIRAPAPFDTEAFF.

The chain uses TRBV10-1 and TRBJ1-1; D gene uncertain. This CDR3 comprises 12 residues. The V gene's germline CDR1 is WNHNN and CDR2 SYGVQD (reference sequence). V lost 6 bases and J lost 6, with 11 bases in between. The CDR3 spells CASRVRRAEAFF. CDR3 sequence (DNA): TGCGCCAGCAGGGTAAGAAGAGCTGAAGCTTTCTTT.

This chain uses TRBV10-2 with TRBJ2-7, with D unresolved. Trimming stripped 3 bases from V and 4 bases from J, with 7 bases between. Germline V lookup: CDR1 WSHSY, CDR2 SAAADI. The CDR3 is made up of 12 amino acids. The CDR3 DNA sequence: TGCGCCAGCAGTGATGGGCCTTACGAGCAGTACTTC. It is translated as CASSDGPYEQYF.

Here the CDR3 DNA reads TGTGCCAGCAGTTTAAGTAGCGGGAGGATAGATGAGCAGTTCTTC. It specifies CASSLSSGRIDEQFF. This chain uses TRBV27 with TRBJ2-1, with TRBD2 matching 10 bases. CDR3 size: 15 residues. In germline, CDR1 is MNHEY, CDR2 SMNVEV (reference sequence). V was pared by 2 bases and J by 8 bases, with 6 bases of the junction left unmatched.

This chain links TRBV30 with TRBJ2-1, with a weak D call TRBD1 (6 bases). V lost 3 bases and J lost 5, with 8 bases in between. CDR1 is GTSNPN, CDR2 SVGIG, per germline (reference sequence). The CDR3 has 12 amino acids. The CDR3 here is CAWSGQNNEQFF. CDR3 nucleotide sequence: TGTGCCTGGAGCGGACAGAACAATGAGCAGTTCTTC.

The V gene is TRBV11-2, the J gene TRBJ1-1; possibly TRBD1 for D (5 bases). The germline V gene encodes CDR1 SGHAT and CDR2 FQNNGV. CDR3 length: 12 residues. V was clipped by 3 bases and J by 8 bases, with 10 bases between them. The CDR3 DNA sequence: TGTGCCAGCAGCTTGGGGAGGGACGAAGCTTTCTTT. It is translated as CASSLGRDEAFF.

V is TRBV6-5 and J is TRBJ1-1, with 7 bases aligning to TRBD1. V shed 6 bases, J shed 1 base, and the junction held 8 bases outside the gene matches. Germline-derived CDR1 and CDR2 are MNHEY and SVGAGI. The CDR3 runs to 15 residues. The CDR3 is CASSRLTGKNTEAFF. The CDR3 DNA reads as TGTGCCAGCAGCCGACTGACAGGGAAGAACACTGAAGCTTTCTTT.

The chain links TRBV7-9 to TRBJ2-7; 8 bases line up with TRBD1. Looked up from germline, CDR1 is SEHNR and CDR2 is FQNEAQ (reference sequence). Losses at the gene ends were 5 bases for V and 0 bases for J; bases not matched to a gene: 9. This CDR3 contains 16 residues. The CDR3: CASSPRAGGDSYEQYF. The DNA of the CDR3 is TGTGCCAGCAGCCCGCGCGCAGGGGGCGACTCCTACGAGCAGTACTTC.

The rearrangement uses TRBV13 and TRBJ1-1; TRBD1 aligns across 8 bases. From germline, CDR1 is PRHDT and CDR2 FYEKMQ (reference sequence). This CDR3 is built from 14 residues. After removal of 5 bases from V and 7 bases from J, the junction contained 9 bases not matched to a gene. The CDR3, as DNA: TGTGCCAGCAGCCTCAGGACAGGGCTGAATGAAGCTTTCTTT. Translated: CASSLRTGLNEAFF.